This T cell receptor (beta chain) stems from a study of breast tumors, draining lymph nodes, adjacent tissues. General observations from the study: Tumors had less TCR diversity than lymph nodes, more than nontumor tissue. Tumor and nontumor repertoires were significantly more similar in luminal-like than in basal-like breast cancer. Data only fit, rather than demonstrated, lymph node origin of most tumor T cells.

This clonotype was observed many times. What it binds is not known. The lymph nodes were axillary draining lymph nodes from breast cancer patients. The CDR3 is made up of 14 amino acids. The V and J ends lost 3 bases and 6 bases respectively, with 15 bases between them. TCRdb re-called the multiplex PCR reads through MiXCR, storing one row per CDR3 protein. Counted here are around 290,000 distinct CDR3 sequences, 30% to 35% occurring once; the ten biggest clones make up roughly 1.2%. The sequenced sample consisted of axillary lymph node tissue. This receptor was obtained from a female donor with breast cancer. Some clones in this sample may be carry-over from other donors' samples. The chain has TRBV12-3 or TRBV12-4 and TRBJ2-7; either TRBD1 or TRBD2 may supply D (5 bases each). DNA for the CDR3: TGTGCCAGCAGTTTCGACAGTCTAGCCCCCGAGCAGTACTTC. Its protein product is CASSFDSLAPEQYF.